This T cell receptor beta chain was recorded in a study of blood T cells in healthy people across ages. The authors ran a second PCR of about 7 to 11 cycles using a sample-barcoded 5' primer and a J-beta primer mix. A single record per CDR3 protein comes from TCRdb applying MiXCR to the 5' RACE reads. The table has around 900,000 distinct CDR3 sequences, under 35% seen once. Germline loops: CDR1 SGHAT, CDR2 FQNNGV. Trimming at V came to 3 bases and at J to 5 bases, leaving 7 bases not matched to a gene. CDR3 length: 15 residues. Those donating, healthy Caucasian individuals from Russia, were aged 6 to 90. They isolated at least 7 million PBMCs from each sample. Findings and limits, study-wide: Long-lived donors exceeded aged donors in naive CD4+ cells and diversity.

Concerning this clonotype itself: Its antigen remains unknown. This may come from a read error, since a much larger clone is one base off.

The chain employs TRBV11-2 and TRBJ2-1, with TRBD2 matching over 7 bases. This TCR came from an elderly woman in good health. Sample: blood. The CDR3 DNA reads as TGTGCCAGCAGCTTTAGTAGGCGGGGGAACAATGAGCAGTTCTTC. Translating gives CASSFSRRGNNEQFF.